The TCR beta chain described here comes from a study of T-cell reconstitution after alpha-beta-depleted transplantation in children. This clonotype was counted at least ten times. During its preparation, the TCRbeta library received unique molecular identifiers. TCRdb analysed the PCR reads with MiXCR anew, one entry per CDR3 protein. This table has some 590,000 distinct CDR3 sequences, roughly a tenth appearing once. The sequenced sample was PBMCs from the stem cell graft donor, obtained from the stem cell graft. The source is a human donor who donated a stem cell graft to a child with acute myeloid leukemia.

This chain's CDR3 is CSASGGYEQYF. CDR3 DNA sequence: TGCAGTGCTAGTGGGGGCTACGAGCAGTACTTC. V gene TRBV20-1 combines with J gene TRBJ2-7; either TRBD1 or TRBD2 may supply D (5 bases each). V was trimmed by 3 bases and J by 3 bases, leaving 6 bases between them. The CDR3 extends over 11 amino acids. CDR1 is DFQATT and CDR2 is SNEGSKA in the germline V gene (reference sequence).